These 20 T cell receptor beta chains were sequenced from one sample in a study of T and B cells in COVID-19 patients. TRB rearrangements were amplified by multiplex PCR with BIOMED2 TRB-A/B primers. TCRdb processed the multiplex PCR reads anew with MiXCR; each CDR3 protein has one entry. The repertoire consists of approximately 17,000 distinct CDR3 sequences, with approximately 30% occurring once and the leading ten covering 3.5% to 5.5%. From blood, about 220-500 ng of genomic DNA served as TRB template. Sequenced sample: blood. All receptors derive from a human donor who had recovered from COVID-19.

This sequence joins TRBV6-5 and TRBJ1-6; no clear D. The CDR3 length is 18 residues. Trimming took 2 bases from V and 0 from J, leaving 14 bases between them. Per the germline V gene, CDR1 is MNHEY and CDR2 is SVGAGI. The CDR3 region is CASSYERVQSSYNSPLHF. In DNA, the CDR3 is TGTGCCAGCAGTTACGAACGGGTTCAGAGCTCCTATAATTCACCCCTCCACTTT.

The CDR3 sequence is CASSPGIGGAYEQYF. As DNA, the CDR3 is TGCGCCAGCAGCCCAGGGATTGGAGGGGCCTACGAGCAGTACTTC. V and J are TRBV5-1 and TRBJ2-7, with a possible D match to TRBD2 (6 bases). This CDR3 comprises 15 residues. The ends were cut back, 4 bases at V and 2 bases at J, with 16 bases in the middle. Germline V gene sequence: CDR1 SGHRS, CDR2 YFSETQ. Together with reference TRBV5-1 and TRBJ2-7, the CDR3 gives the full variable domain: KAGVTQTPRYLIKTRGQQVTLSCSPISGHRSVSWYQQTPGQGLQFLFEYFSETQRNKGNFPGRFSGRQFSNSRSEMNVSTLELGDSALYLCASSPGIGGAYEQYFGPGTRLTVT.

For the CDR3, the DNA is TGTGCCAGCAGTGCGATATGGAGTTCTGGAAACACCATATATTTT. Protein product: CASSAIWSSGNTIYF. The V call is TRBV6-1, the J call TRBJ1-3; D is ambiguous. Germline V gives CDR1 MNHNS, CDR2 SASEGT. The CDR3 has 15 amino acids. Trimming pared 4 bases from V and 1 base from J, leaving 11 bases between.

The J gene is TRBJ1-6, the V gene TRBV6-6; TRBD1 aligns across 8 bases. V lost 2 bases to trimming and J lost 0 bases; unmatched junction nucleotides: 6. Germline CDR1 and CDR2: MNHNY and SVGAGI (reference sequence). The CDR3 is made up of 18 amino acids. In DNA form, the CDR3 reads TGTGCCAGCAGTTACAAGGGGACAGGAGGCTCCTATAATTCACCCCTCCACTTT. It is translated as CASSYKGTGGSYNSPLHF.

Within the sample, this clonotype is medium-sized. The chain links TRBV12-3 or TRBV12-4 to TRBJ2-2, with D perhaps TRBD2 (6 bases). V lost 6 bases, J lost 5 bases, and 10 bases lay in between. The CDR3 has 13 amino acids. Here the CDR3 DNA reads TGTGCCAGCAGGAATCGGGGGACCGGGGAGCTGTTTTTT. Protein sequence: CASRNRGTGELFF.

This clonotype is deemed medium-sized. This chain links TRBV6-2 or TRBV6-3 with TRBJ2-7; D call uncertain. Germline values: CDR1 MNHEY, CDR2 SVGEGT. The V end lost 5 bases, the J end lost 3 bases, and 17 bases lay between the germline ends. The CDR3 covers 15 residues. The CDR3 loop reads CASSRGNAVYYEQYF. CDR3 DNA sequence: TGTGCCAGCAGTAGAGGCAACGCCGTCTACTACGAGCAGTACTTC.

The genes are TRBV24-1 and TRBJ1-6; 9 bases fit TRBD1. J lost 7 bases, V lost 6 bases, and 3 bases had no gene match. Germline CDR1 KGHDR, CDR2 SFDVKD. CDR3 size: 14 residues. Here the CDR3 reads CATSTGGPNSPLHF. In nucleotides, the CDR3 is TGTGCCACCAGTACAGGGGGCCCGAATTCACCCCTCCACTTT.

At least ten counts were recorded for this clonotype. The chain combines TRBV6-1 with TRBJ1-3; D unclear. Between the trimmed V and J ends, which lost 6 bases and 1 base, there was a span of 13 bases. The CDR3 sequence is 15 residues long. Germline V gives CDR1 MNHNS, CDR2 SASEGT. The CDR3 DNA follows: TGTGCCAGCAGCTTACACTCGGGATCTGGAAACACCATATATTTT. Encoded protein: CASSLHSGSGNTIYF.

A few counts support this clonotype. A junction boundary mismatches the germline segment, possibly from a read error. The CDR3 loop is CSARGGTNEKLFF. CDR3 coding DNA: TGCAGTGCCAGAGGAGGGACTAATGAAAAACTGTTTTTT. This chain uses TRBV20-1 with TRBJ1-4; D remains ambiguous. Germline CDR1 is DFQATT and CDR2 is SNEGSKA (reference sequence). CDR3 length: 13 residues.

V is TRBV6-2 or TRBV6-3 and J is TRBJ1-2; D may be TRBD1 (6 bases). Germline CDR1 MNHEY, CDR2 SVGEGT. Trimming stripped 2 bases from V and 3 bases from J, with 10 bases between. The CDR3 sequence is 14 residues long. This CDR3 reads CASSYRQDHYGYTF. CDR3 DNA: TGTGCCAGCAGTTACCGACAGGATCACTATGGCTACACCTTC.

The genes are TRBV5-8 and TRBJ1-2; 7 bases are a match to TRBD1. This CDR3 has 17 amino acids. CDR1 is SGHTS and CDR2 is YDEGEE in the germline V gene. V lost 0 bases to trimming and J lost 5 bases; unmatched junction nucleotides: 13. Here the CDR3 DNA reads TGTGCCAGCAGCTTGGTCATCTACAGGGGCCAACCTTATGGCTACACCTTC. Protein sequence: CASSLVIYRGQPYGYTF.

The CDR3, as DNA: TGTGCCAGCAGTTTCCCAGGAGTCCGACTAAACTACAATGAGCAGTTCTTC. Amino acids: CASSFPGVRLNYNEQFF. The chain employs TRBV28 and TRBJ2-1, with D maybe TRBD2 (5 bases). The V end lost 3 bases, the J end lost 3 bases, and 18 bases lay between the germline ends. The CDR3 extends over 17 amino acids. Germline values: CDR1 MDHEN, CDR2 SYDVKM. Full variable domain (outside the CDR3, taken from reference TRBV28 and TRBJ2-1): DVKVTQSSRYLVKRTGEKVFLECVQDMDHENMFWYRQDPGLGLRLIYFSYDVKMKEKGDIPEGYSVSREKKERFSLILESASTNQTSMYLCASSFPGVRLNYNEQFFGPGTRLTVL.

CDR3 sequence: CASRLTGGGNQPQHF. The CDR3 bases are TGTGCCAGTAGGCTGACAGGGGGCGGTAATCAGCCCCAGCATTTT. The chain has TRBV19 and TRBJ1-5; 10 bases map to TRBD1. J was trimmed by 4 bases and V by 6 bases; bases with no gene match: 6. The CDR3 spans 15 residues. Per germline, CDR1 LNHDA and CDR2 SQIVND (reference sequence).

The chain combines TRBV19 with TRBJ1-5, with D perhaps TRBD1 (6 bases). The germline V gene encodes CDR1 LNHDA and CDR2 SQIVND (reference sequence). V gave up 1 base and J gave up 7 bases, with 26 bases separating them. This CDR3 contains 19 residues. CDR3 loop: CASSIVRGARQRPGQPQHF. CDR3 coding DNA: TGTGCCAGTAGTATAGTTAGGGGGGCCCGACAGCGACCCGGGCAGCCCCAGCATTTT.

As regards this clonotype: A read error may explain this, as a much larger clone is one base away. The rearrangement joins TRBV19 to TRBJ2-5, with D perhaps matching TRBD1 (5 bases). Germline CDR1 is LNHDA and CDR2 is SQIVND (reference sequence). V lost 3 bases and J 9 bases, leaving 17 bases between the germline ends. The CDR3 is 14 amino acids. As DNA, the CDR3 is TGTGCCAGTAGTATGGCAACAGGACCCCGGGCCCAGTACTTC. This sequence encodes CASSMATGPRAQYF.

The chain links TRBV20-1 to TRBJ2-7; 7 bases line up with TRBD1. The CDR3 is 15 amino acids. The V gene's germline CDR1 is DFQATT and CDR2 SNEGSKA (reference sequence). Unmatched junction bases numbered 10, after V lost 5 bases and J lost 0 bases. CDR3 in DNA: TGCAGTGCTTCGACCCGGGACAGACGCTCCTACGAGCAGTACTTC. It is translated as CSASTRDRRSYEQYF.

The chain combines TRBV10-3 with TRBJ1-2; D remains ambiguous. The CDR3 totals 12 residues. V was shortened by 2 bases and J by 7 bases, with 8 bases between the two germline ends. Germline assignment: CDR1 ENHRY and CDR2 SYGVKD. CDR3 nucleotide sequence: TGTGCCATCAGTGAGACGGGTGGTGGCTACACCTTC. Amino acid sequence: CAISETGGGYTF.

J is TRBJ2-5 and V is TRBV18; D may be TRBD1 or TRBD2 (5 bases each). This CDR3 is 13 amino acids long. The germline V gene has CDR1 KGHSH and CDR2 LQKENI. V lost 3 bases and J lost 5, with 10 bases in between. For the CDR3, the DNA is TGTGCCAGCTCACCTGGGGGTTCGGAGACCCAGTACTTC. Translating it yields CASSPGGSETQYF.

This sequence joins TRBV7-2 and TRBJ2-5; D might be TRBD1 (5 bases). CDR1 is SGHTA, CDR2 FQGNSA, per germline. The CDR3 is made up of 13 amino acids. Trimming removed 5 bases from V and 1 base from J, with 8 bases in between. For the CDR3, the DNA is TGTGCCAGCAGCGTGACAGTCCAAGAGACCCAGTACTTC. It encodes CASSVTVQETQYF.

V gene TRBV2 combines with J gene TRBJ1-1; D is ambiguous. Per germline, CDR1 SNHLY and CDR2 FYNNEI. This CDR3 comprises 15 residues. V was shortened by 7 bases and J by 6 bases, with 21 bases between the two germline ends. CDR3 amino acids: CASTLTIEGRPEAFF. CDR3 bases: TGTGCCAGCACCCTAACCATTGAGGGTAGGCCTGAAGCTTTCTTT. Looking up the rest from reference TRBV2 and TRBJ1-1 gives the full variable domain: EPEVTQTPSHQVTQMGQEVILRCVPISNHLYFYWYRQILGQKVEFLVSFYNNEISEKSEIFDDQFSVERPDGSNFTLKIRSTKLEDSAMYFCASTLTIEGRPEAFFGQGTRLTVV.